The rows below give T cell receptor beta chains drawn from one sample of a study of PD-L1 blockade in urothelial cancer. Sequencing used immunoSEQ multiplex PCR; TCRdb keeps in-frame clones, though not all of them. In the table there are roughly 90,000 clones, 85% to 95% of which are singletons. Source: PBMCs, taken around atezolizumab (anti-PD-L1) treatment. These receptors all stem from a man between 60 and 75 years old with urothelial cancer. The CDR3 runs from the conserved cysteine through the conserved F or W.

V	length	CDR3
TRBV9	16	CASSRGSNSYNSPLHF
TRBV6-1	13	CASSEAAGWEQYF
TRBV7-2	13	CASTMGRGYEQFF
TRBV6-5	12	CASGPEQETQYF
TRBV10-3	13	CAISAGESYEQYF
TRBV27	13	CASSLLGAGGYTF
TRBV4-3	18	CASSQYTGQVDSGNTIYF
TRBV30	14	CAWGWTGTTGELFF
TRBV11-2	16	CASSLIRDRGGYIQYF
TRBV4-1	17	CASSQDFHGTGNQPQHF
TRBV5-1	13	CASSQLGGGEQYF
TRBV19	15	CASGLAGGITGELFF
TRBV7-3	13	CASSSRGGETQYF
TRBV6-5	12	CASKTLGGTIYF
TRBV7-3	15	CASSLGDSDEETQYF
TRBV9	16	CASSESPGGRAGELFF
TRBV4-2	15	CASSQDEARSGGYTF
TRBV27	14	CASSRTGSSYEQYF
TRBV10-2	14	CASSDWLVEDTQYF
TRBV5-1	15	CASSLAGRGRGEQYF
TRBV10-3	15	CAIGDSSYSNQPQHF
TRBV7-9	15	CASSSARGSTDTRYF
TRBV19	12	CASSIGSSPQHF
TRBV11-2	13	CASRLTGGTEAFF
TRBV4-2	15	CASSQGPSGSYEQYF
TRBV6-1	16	CASSVHSGTDNEKLFF
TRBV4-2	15	CASSQDLLGGDTQYF
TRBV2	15	CASRVTSGREETQYF